Each of the 18 T cell receptor beta chains below was sequenced from the same sample in a study of T cells after yellow fever vaccination. TCRdb re-called the 5' RACE reads with MiXCR, one entry per CDR3 protein. Of 300,000 to 350,000 distinct CDR3 sequences listed, approximately 12% are singletons. Sample: CD4+ T cells sorted from PBMCs, taken 45 days after the yellow fever booster vaccination. These TCRs come from a man between 18 and 29 years old who received the YFV17D yellow fever vaccine.

The chain combines TRBV7-8 with TRBJ2-1; D tentatively reads TRBD1 or TRBD2 (5 bases each). Deletions cut 4 bases from V and 16 bases from J, with 17 bases between. The germline V gene encodes CDR1 SGHVS and CDR2 FQNEAQ. There are 12 residues in the CDR3. The CDR3 coding sequence is TGTGCCAGCAGCTCCCGGGACCAAGGTGAATTCTTC. It encodes CASSSRDQGEFF.

The chain is built from TRBV7-9 and TRBJ2-2; D not certain. Trimming took off 1 base at V and 5 bases at J, with 8 bases between the two ends. CDR1 and CDR2 from the germline V gene are SEHNR and FQNEAQ (reference sequence). This CDR3 is 14 amino acids long. The CDR3 spells CASSLGEWTGELFF. The DNA of the CDR3 is TGTGCCAGCAGCTTAGGGGAATGGACCGGGGAGCTGTTTTTT.

This clonotype was counted ten times or more. The genes are TRBV20-1 and TRBJ2-3, with 8 bases matching TRBD2. J gave up 3 bases and V 1 base, and 6 bases lay outside the gene matches. Germline V gene sequence: CDR1 DFQATT, CDR2 SNEGSKA (reference sequence). This CDR3 comprises 15 residues. The CDR3 is CSARVLAGGTDTQYF. The CDR3 DNA reads as TGCAGTGCTAGAGTCTTGGCGGGGGGTACAGATACGCAGTATTTT.

This clonotype was picked up a small number of times. J is TRBJ2-3 and V is TRBV11-2, with TRBD2 matching over 14 bases. The CDR3 runs 17 residues. Germline V lookup: CDR1 SGHAT, CDR2 FQNNGV. The ends lost 1 base at V and 5 bases at J; junction bases unmatched: 5. CDR3 DNA: TGTGCCAGCAGCTTAGGACTAGCGGGGGGGTCAGGAGATACGCAGTATTTT. As protein: CASSLGLAGGSGDTQYF.

In its sample, this clonotype was seen a few times. This chain connects TRBV20-1 to TRBJ2-2; D tentatively fits TRBD1 or TRBD2 (5 bases each). V lost 5 bases to trimming and J lost 5 bases, with 12 bases between them. The CDR3 covers 13 residues. Per the germline V gene, CDR1 is DFQATT and CDR2 is SNEGSKA (reference sequence). The CDR3 coding sequence is TGCAGTGCTCCCAACGGGACGACCGGGGAGCTGTTTTTT. Translating gives CSAPNGTTGELFF.

This clonotype was seen a few times. This chain joins TRBV9 and TRBJ1-1; D gene ambiguous. The V and J ends lost 0 bases and 3 bases respectively, with 9 bases between them. The germline V gene has CDR1 SGDLS and CDR2 YYNGEE. The CDR3 is made up of 14 amino acids. In nucleotides, the CDR3 is TGTGCCAGCAGCGTAGCTGGTCCGGACACTGAAGCTTTCTTT. It translates to CASSVAGPDTEAFF.

This clonotype was observed a few times. The rearrangement joins TRBV5-4 to TRBJ1-6; D possibly corresponds to TRBD1 (5 bases). CDR1 and CDR2 (germline): SGHNT, YYREEE (reference sequence). V lost 1 base and J lost 7, with 15 bases in between. CDR3 length: 16 residues. In DNA form, the CDR3 reads TGTGCCAGCAGCTTGTTGGGGGATTCCCGCAATTCACCCCTCCACTTT. This sequence encodes CASSLLGDSRNSPLHF.

The V gene is TRBV7-2, the J gene TRBJ1-2, with 7 bases that match TRBD1. This CDR3 spans 18 amino acids. V shed 3 bases, J shed 8 bases, and the junction held 21 bases outside the gene matches. The germline V gene has CDR1 SGHTA and CDR2 FQGNSA. The CDR3 is CASSLLDRVRSGSGGYTF. For the CDR3, the DNA is TGTGCCAGCAGCTTGCTAGACAGGGTTAGGTCGGGAAGTGGGGGCTACACCTTC.

This clonotype was observed a few times. The V gene is TRBV7-9, the J gene TRBJ2-3; D is uncertain. CDR1 and CDR2 (germline): SEHNR, FQNEAQ (reference sequence). This CDR3 has 14 amino acids. V was clipped by 3 bases and J by 1 base, with 8 bases between them. CDR3 residues: CASSFSTGTDTQYF. The CDR3, as DNA: TGTGCCAGCAGCTTTTCTACAGGCACAGATACGCAGTATTTT. Full variable domain (rest looked up from reference TRBV7-9 and TRBJ2-3): DTGVSQNPRHKITKRGQNVTFRCDPISEHNRLYWYRQTLGQGPEFLTYFQNEAQLEKSRLLSDRFSAERPKGSFSTLEIQRTEQGDSAMYLCASSFSTGTDTQYFGPGTRLTVL.

The chain couples TRBV11-2 to TRBJ2-6; D remains unclear. V dropped 1 base and J dropped 1 base, with 8 bases sitting between them. This CDR3 is 16 amino acids long. Germline V gene sequence: CDR1 SGHAT, CDR2 FQNNGV. The CDR3 here is CASSLAQSSGANVLTF. CDR3 nucleotide sequence: TGTGCCAGCAGCTTAGCCCAAAGTTCTGGGGCCAACGTCCTGACTTTC. The full variable domain, rest sourced from reference TRBV11-2 and TRBJ2-6, is EAGVAQSPRYKIIEKRQSVAFWCNPISGHATLYWYQQILGQGPKLLIQFQNNGVVDDSQLPKDRFSAERLKGVDSTLKIQPAKLEDSAVYLCASSLAQSSGANVLTFGAGSRLTVL.

This clonotype was seen only a few times. The CDR3 here is CSAPRTADTDTQYF. CDR3 coding DNA: TGCAGTGCTCCACGGACAGCAGACACAGATACGCAGTATTTT. The V gene is TRBV20-1, the J gene TRBJ2-3, with D perhaps TRBD1 (6 bases). Trimming shortened V by 5 bases and J by 2 bases, and 14 bases separated the two germline ends. In germline, CDR1 is DFQATT, CDR2 SNEGSKA (reference sequence). The CDR3 loop spans 14 amino acids.

This chain links TRBV18 with TRBJ1-3; D ambiguous. The germline gives CDR1 KGHSH, CDR2 LQKENI. The CDR3 is made up of 15 amino acids. Trimming took off 6 bases at V and 0 bases at J, with 12 bases between the two ends. CDR3 nucleotides: TGTGCCAGCTCCCGTACGGCCGACTCTGGAAACACCATATATTTT. Protein sequence: CASSRTADSGNTIYF.

The chain has TRBV12-3 or TRBV12-4 and TRBJ1-2; TRBD1 is a possible D gene (6 bases). The CDR3 has 14 amino acids. The germline V and J ends were trimmed by 3 bases and 3 bases, with 11 bases remaining between them. The CDR3 sequence is CASSFESGDYGYTF. The CDR3 DNA sequence: TGTGCCAGCAGTTTTGAGTCAGGGGACTATGGCTACACCTTC.

The rearrangement links TRBV20-1 to TRBJ2-5; the D is unclear. The V gene's germline CDR1 is DFQATT and CDR2 SNEGSKA (reference sequence). This CDR3 spans 13 amino acids. Trimming took off 6 bases at V and 1 base at J, with 12 bases between the two ends. Written as DNA, the CDR3 is TGCAGTGCCAGGCCCGGCAGCCAAGAGACCCAGTACTTC. Its translation is CSARPGSQETQYF.

In this sample, this clonotype turned up a few times. This chain uses TRBV2 with TRBJ2-3, with 7 bases matching TRBD2. This CDR3 region has 15 residues. Looked up from germline, CDR1 is SNHLY and CDR2 is FYNNEI. The V and J ends lost 10 bases and 6 bases, in that order; junction bases with no gene match: 16. The CDR3 DNA is TGTGCCACCTATCTGGGGGGGACGGGATCTGATACGCAGTATTTT. This sequence encodes CATYLGGTGSDTQYF.

The gene calls are TRBV5-6 and TRBJ1-2; no firm D call. Germline CDR1 is SGHDT and CDR2 is YYEEEE. Trimming removed 7 bases at V and 2 bases at J, with 18 bases between. The CDR3 is 15 residues long. The CDR3 coding sequence is TGTGCCAGCTCCAATGACGGAGGAATAAACTATGGCTACACCTTC. Its translation is CASSNDGGINYGYTF.

This clonotype was counted only a few times. The chain joins TRBV27 to TRBJ2-7; D might be TRBD1 or TRBD2, each matching 6 bases. Trimming stripped 2 bases from V and 6 bases from J, with 14 bases between. Germline lookup yields CDR1 MNHEY and CDR2 SMNVEV (reference sequence). This CDR3 comprises 14 residues. The CDR3 nucleotides read TGTGCCAGCAGTTTAGATAGGGGGGACGGCGAGCAGTACTTC. It translates to CASSLDRGDGEQYF.

This clonotype has just a few counts. V gene TRBV5-1 combines with J gene TRBJ2-4; possibly TRBD1 for D (6 bases). Looked up from germline, CDR1 is SGHRS and CDR2 is YFSETQ. The germline V and J ends were trimmed by 0 bases and 7 bases, with 11 bases remaining between them. CDR3 size: 14 residues. The CDR3 protein is CASSLVPGENIQYF. CDR3 DNA sequence: TGCGCCAGCAGCTTGGTCCCAGGGGAGAACATTCAGTACTTC. The entire variable domain, with the rest obtained from reference TRBV5-1 and TRBJ2-4, is as follows: KAGVTQTPRYLIKTRGQQVTLSCSPISGHRSVSWYQQTPGQGLQFLFEYFSETQRNKGNFPGRFSGRQFSNSRSEMNVSTLELGDSALYLCASSLVPGENIQYFGAGTRLSVL.